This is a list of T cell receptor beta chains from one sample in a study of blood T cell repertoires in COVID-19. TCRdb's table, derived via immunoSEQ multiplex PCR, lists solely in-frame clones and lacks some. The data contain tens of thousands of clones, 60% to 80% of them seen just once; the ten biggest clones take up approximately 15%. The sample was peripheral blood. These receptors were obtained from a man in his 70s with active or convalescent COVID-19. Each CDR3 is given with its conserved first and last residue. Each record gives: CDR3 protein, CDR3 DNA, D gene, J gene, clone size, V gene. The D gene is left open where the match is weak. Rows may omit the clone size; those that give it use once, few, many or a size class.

CASSGQGGNYGYTF TGTGCCAGCAGTGGGCAGGGAGGAAACTATGGCTACACCTTC NA TRBJ1-2 NA TRBV2
CASSWKRGNEQFF TGTGCCAGCAGCTGGAAGCGGGGCAATGAGCAGTTCTTC TRBD2 TRBJ2-1 many TRBV5-5
CASSLFYNSGGELFF TGCGCCAGCAGCTTGTTCTACAACTCGGGCGGGGAGCTGTTTTTT NA TRBJ2-2 NA TRBV5-1
CASSPGDRVTEAFF TGCGCCAGCAGCCCCGGGGATAGGGTCACTGAAGCTTTCTTT NA TRBJ1-1 NA TRBV4-1
CASSPQWNTGELFF TGTGCCAGCAGTCCACAGTGGAACACCGGGGAGCTGTTTTTT NA TRBJ2-2 NA TRBV7-2
CASSQAEGLAVYEQYF TGTGCCAGCAGCCAGGCGGAGGGACTAGCGGTATACGAGCAGTACTTC TRBD2 TRBJ2-7 NA TRBV3-1/TRBV3-2
CASSFPPQADTQYF TGTGCCAGCAGCTTCCCCCCCCAGGCAGATACGCAGTATTTT NA TRBJ2-3 NA TRBV11-2
CASSPHGLAGEQYF TGCGCCAGCAGCCCTCACGGACTAGCGGGCGAGCAGTACTTC TRBD2 TRBJ2-7 NA TRBV4-1
CASSESTLGGGTDTQYF TGCGCCAGCAGTGAGTCGACTCTGGGCGGGGGCACAGATACGCAGTATTTT NA TRBJ2-3 few TRBV10-1
CATRSGGTGELFF TGTGCCACCCGATCGGGTGGCACCGGGGAGCTGTTTTTT NA TRBJ2-2 NA TRBV24-1
CASSPWNTEAFF TGTGCCAGCAGCCCTTGGAACACTGAAGCTTTCTTT NA TRBJ1-1 NA TRBV11-2
CASSQATLAEYEQYF TGCGCCAGCAGCCAAGCTACGCTAGCAGAGTACGAGCAGTACTTC NA TRBJ2-7 NA TRBV4-1
CATREGSTQETQYF TGTGCCACCCGTGAGGGCAGTACCCAAGAGACCCAGTACTTC NA TRBJ2-5 NA TRBV10-3
CATFRGNQETQYF TGTGCCACCTTTCGGGGAAATCAAGAGACCCAGTACTTC NA TRBJ2-5 few TRBV5-6
CSVDPPGTGAYYGYTF TGCAGCGTTGACCCCCCCGGGACAGGGGCATACTATGGCTACACCTTC TRBD1 TRBJ1-2 NA TRBV29-1
CASEGQTYEQYF TGTGCCAGCGAGGGACAGACCTACGAGCAGTACTTC TRBD1 TRBJ2-7 NA TRBV12-3/TRBV12-4
CASSLAGQGRAFF TGTGCCAGCAGCTTAGCGGGGCAGGGGAGAGCTTTCTTT NA TRBJ1-1 few TRBV7-9
CASSLGISGEQFF TGTGCCAGCAGCTTAGGTATATCGGGTGAGCAGTTCTTC NA TRBJ2-1 NA TRBV7-9
CAWSTGTAYSPLHF TGTGCCTGGAGTACCGGGACAGCCTATTCACCCCTCCACTTT TRBD1 TRBJ1-6 few TRBV30
CASSLSLAGDQPQHF TGTGCCAGCTCACTCAGCCTAGCAGGGGATCAGCCCCAGCATTTT NA TRBJ1-5 NA TRBV18
CASSEGGSGVQPQHF TGTGCCAGCAGTGAGGGGGGGTCGGGGGTTCAGCCCCAGCATTTT NA TRBJ1-5 few TRBV2
CASSLRRQRMTDTQYF TGTGCCAGCAGCTTGCGAAGACAGAGGATGACAGATACGCAGTATTTT NA TRBJ2-3 NA TRBV7-9
CASSLEGGSSYEQYF TGTGCCAGCAGTCTGGAGGGGGGGAGCTCCTACGAGCAGTACTTC NA TRBJ2-7 NA TRBV7-9
CAETVQGEETQYF TGTGCCGAAACCGTTCAGGGGGAAGAGACCCAGTACTTC TRBD1 TRBJ2-5 NA TRBV12-3/TRBV12-4
CASSSPKGVRPQHF TGCGCCAGCAGCTCGCCCAAGGGGGTTCGGCCCCAGCATTTT NA TRBJ1-5 few TRBV5-1
CASLTGWGVDTEAFF TGTGCCAGCTTGACGGGGTGGGGGGTGGACACTGAAGCTTTCTTT NA TRBJ1-1 few TRBV6-5
CASSFGTGYVEAFF TGTGCCAGCAGTTTTGGGACAGGCTATGTTGAAGCTTTCTTT TRBD1 TRBJ1-1 NA TRBV28
CSVGKGRVTEAFF TGCAGCGTGGGTAAGGGGCGCGTTACTGAAGCTTTCTTT NA TRBJ1-1 NA TRBV29-1
CASSLPPRGLTNEKLFF TGTGCCAGCAGCTTACCCCCTAGGGGGCTGACTAATGAAAAACTGTTTTTT TRBD1 TRBJ1-4 NA TRBV7-9
CAKPGTGGGGPFSPLHF TGTGCCAAACCCGGGACAGGGGGGGGTGGTCCTTTCTCGCCCCTCCACTTT TRBD1 TRBJ1-6 few TRBV11-3
CASSLSDRGNSPLHF TGTGCCAGCAGTTTATCAGACAGGGGAAATTCACCCCTCCACTTT TRBD1 TRBJ1-6 NA TRBV27
CASSTGTGNTIYF TGTGCCAGTAGTACAGGGACTGGAAACACCATATATTTT NA TRBJ1-3 once TRBV19
CASSAPGGDTQYF TGTGCCAGCAGTGCCCCGGGGGGAGATACGCAGTATTTT TRBD2 TRBJ2-3 once TRBV25-1
CATSPPGNYGYTF TGTGCCACCTCCCCCCCGGGGAACTATGGCTACACCTTC NA TRBJ1-2 NA TRBV6-5
CASSHAGQGENTGELFF TGTGCCAGCAGCCACGCCGGACAGGGGGAGAACACCGGGGAGCTGTTTTTT TRBD1 TRBJ2-2 NA TRBV3-1/TRBV3-2
CASSLRGGLPYEQYF TGTGCCAGCAGCCTACGGGGGGGCCTTCCCTACGAGCAGTACTTC TRBD2 TRBJ2-7 few TRBV6-5
CASSLTDRLYGYTF TGCGCCAGCAGCTTGACGGACAGACTCTATGGCTACACCTTC NA TRBJ1-2 few TRBV5-1
CASSEATGGFAGELFF TGTGCCAGCAGTGAAGCCACGGGGGGATTTGCCGGGGAGCTGTTTTTT TRBD2 TRBJ2-2 NA TRBV2
CASSPGQNSNEQFF TGTGCCAGCTCACCTGGACAGAATAGCAATGAGCAGTTCTTC NA TRBJ2-1 NA TRBV18
CASYDPRAEKNGYHTF TGTGCCAGTTACGACCCGAGGGCTGAGAAAAATGGCTACCACACCTTC NA TRBJ1-2 NA TRBV19
CASRQGSGANVLTF TGTGCGAGCCGACAGGGTTCCGGGGCCAACGTCCTGACTTTC TRBD1 TRBJ2-6 once TRBV6-5
CASSLQGGYEQYF TGTGCCAGCAGTCTACAGGGGGGCTACGAGCAGTACTTC TRBD1 TRBJ2-7 NA TRBV2
CASSQDENSYYEQYF TGCGCCAGCAGCCAAGACGAAAACAGCTACTACGAGCAGTACTTC NA TRBJ2-7 NA TRBV4-1
CASSVLTTSGGADEQFF TGTGCCAGCAGCGTGCTAACGACTAGCGGGGGGGCGGATGAGCAGTTCTTC TRBD2 TRBJ2-1 NA TRBV5-4
CAISVLGQSDRYF TGTGCCATCAGTGTCCTTGGCCAAAGCGACCGGTACTTC NA TRBJ2-7 NA TRBV10-3
CASSQAGTSYEQYF TGTGCCAGCAGCCAAGCAGGGACTTCCTACGAGCAGTACTTC NA TRBJ2-7 few TRBV3-1/TRBV3-2
CASSPAPRGLINSPLHF TGTGCCAGCAGCCCCGCGCCCAGGGGGCTCATTAATTCACCCCTCCACTTT TRBD1 TRBJ1-6 NA TRBV11-2
CASLGLAGSGQYF TGTGCCAGTCTCGGACTAGCGGGGAGCGGGCAGTATTTT TRBD2 TRBJ2-3 NA TRBV19
CATEGSHTGTYEQYF TGTGCCACTGAAGGTTCCCATACAGGGACCTACGAGCAGTACTTC NA TRBJ2-7 NA TRBV6-6
CASTSWTGDTGELFF TGCGCCAGCACCTCTTGGACAGGGGACACCGGGGAGCTGTTTTTT TRBD1 TRBJ2-2 once TRBV5-1
CRSRDSLLNEQFF TGCAGAAGCCGGGACAGCCTACTCAATGAGCAGTTCTTC TRBD1 TRBJ2-1 NA TRBV29-1
CASSLLRNTIYF TGTGCCAGCAGTCTTTTAAGAAACACCATATATTTT NA TRBJ1-3 NA TRBV28
CASSAGYRKNIQYF TGTGCCAGCAGCGCAGGGTACCGGAAAAACATTCAGTACTTC NA TRBJ2-4 NA TRBV14
CASSESTGGGRGELFF TGCGCCAGCAGTGAGTCGACAGGGGGCGGACGAGGGGAGCTGTTTTTT TRBD1 TRBJ2-2 NA TRBV10-1
CASSPLDFRGGIPTEAFF TGTGCCAGCAGCCCCCTCGACTTCAGGGGCGGTATCCCCACTGAAGCTTTCTTT NA TRBJ1-1 few TRBV14